There are many counts of the clone carrying this TCR beta chain. No antigen is known for it. Template material for amplifying TCR beta CDR3 regions consisted of RNA transcripts. The TCR CDR3 first-round RT-PCR relied on the HTBI primer set. TCRdb fed the multiplex PCR reads into MiXCR, producing one record per CDR3 protein. The sample holds more than 500,000 distinct CDR3 sequences, 15% to 20% seen once. Germline CDR1 reads SEHNR; CDR2 reads FQNEAQ (reference sequence). This CDR3 is 13 amino acids long. Between the trimmed V and J ends, which lost 8 bases and 5 bases, there was a span of 15 bases. Active moderate-to-severe ophthalmopathy, Clinical Activity Score at least 3, NOSPECS at least 4, under 3 months' duration. Thyroid ultrasound and orbital computed tomography, with clinical symptoms and serum thyroxine and TRAb, informed diagnoses. These data belong to a study of T cells in Graves' hyperthyroidism and ophthalmopathy. Findings of the study overall: Most thyroid clonotypes that were expanded above 0.001 also turned up in blood. In simple terms, a model built on 13 V-J features told ophthalmopathy apart from stable hyperthyroidism.

The material sequenced was blood. This clonotype was sampled from a woman aged 25 to 45 with Graves' ophthalmopathy. The rearrangement uses TRBV7-9 and TRBJ2-5, with TRBD2 as a possible D gene (6 bases). CDR3 coding DNA: TGTGCCAGCGTGCGGGATGCCTGGGAGACCCAGTACTTC. Its translation is CASVRDAWETQYF. The whole variable domain, filled in from reference TRBV7-9 and TRBJ2-5, reads DTGVSQNPRHKITKRGQNVTFRCDPISEHNRLYWYRQTLGQGPEFLTYFQNEAQLEKSRLLSDRFSAERPKGSFSTLEIQRTEQGDSAMYLCASVRDAWETQYFGPGTRLLVL.